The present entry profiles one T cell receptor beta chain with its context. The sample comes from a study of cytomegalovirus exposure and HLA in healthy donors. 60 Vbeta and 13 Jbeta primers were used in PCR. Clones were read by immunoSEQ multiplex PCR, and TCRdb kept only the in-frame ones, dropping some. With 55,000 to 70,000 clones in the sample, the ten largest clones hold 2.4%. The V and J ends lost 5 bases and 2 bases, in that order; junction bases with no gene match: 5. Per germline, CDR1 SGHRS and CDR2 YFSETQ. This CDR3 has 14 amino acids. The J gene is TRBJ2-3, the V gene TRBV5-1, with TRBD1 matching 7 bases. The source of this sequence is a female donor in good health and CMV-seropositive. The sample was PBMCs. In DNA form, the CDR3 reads TGCGCCAGCAGTCCGGGACAGAACACAGATACGCAGTATTTT. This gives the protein CASSPGQNTDTQYF.